The 10 T cell receptor gamma chains presented below share a single source sample, sequenced in a study of intestinal T cells in coeliac disease. Each case's genomic DNA was extracted from ten approximately 5-µm formalin-fixed paraffin-embedded scrolls. TRG repertoires were amplified with LymphoTrack primers from about 200 ng of biopsy DNA. TCRdb called clones anew from the multiplex PCR reads with CATT. Found here are roughly 410 gamma-chain clones, about 52% of them singletons; the top ten hold 40%. The sequenced material came from a duodenal biopsy. The origin of the receptors is a human donor who served as a control with a normal duodenal biopsy, not a healthy volunteer.

The chain uses TRGV4 and TRGJ1 or TRGJ2. Unmatched junction bases numbered 9, after V lost 6 bases and J lost 1 base. The CDR3 covers 14 residues. Looked up from germline, CDR1 is EGSTGY and CDR2 is YDSYTSSV. The CDR3 DNA is TGTGCCACCTGGATGGGTATAAATTATTATAAGAAACTCTTT. Its translation is CATWMGINYYKKLF.

The chain couples TRGV10 to TRGJ1 or TRGJ2. TRGV10 is given ORF status, its function remaining uncertain. This CDR3 has 12 amino acids. The trim removed 8 bases at V and 12 bases at J, leaving 14 bases unmatched. The CDR3 here is CAAWDPFIRKLF. The CDR3 bases are TGTGCTGCGTGGGACCCTTTCATAAGGAAACTCTTT.

This clone was detected only a few times. A read error likely explains why the TCRdb protein, taken from a much larger clone, differs from this DNA's translation at residue 9; the protein shown is translated from the DNA. The rearrangement uses TRGV9 and TRGJP1. Per the germline V gene, CDR1 is GITISATS and CDR2 is ISYDGTV (reference sequence). This CDR3 spans 15 amino acids. CDR3 amino acids: CALWEVNTAGWFKIF. Here the CDR3 DNA reads TGTGCCTTGTGGGAGGTTAATACCGCTGGTTGGTTCAAGATATTT.

The chain employs TRGV10 and TRGJ1 or TRGJ2. TRGV10 is known as an ORF, though its function is uncertain. The ends lost 8 bases at V and 3 bases at J; junction bases unmatched: 11. This CDR3 contains 14 residues. DNA of the CDR3: TGTGCTGCGTGGGACCCCACGCGTTATTATAAGAAACTCTTT. Its protein product is CAAWDPTRYYKKLF.

This clone came up a few times. The chain links TRGV10 to TRGJP1. TRGV10 qualifies as an ORF whose function is uncertain. J gave up 12 bases and V 8 bases, and 13 bases lay outside the gene matches. This CDR3 is built from 13 residues. The CDR3 is CAAWEQNYGFKIF. CDR3 coding DNA: TGTGCTGCGTGGGAACAAAATTACGGGTTCAAGATATTT.

This clone was counted between two and nine times. In DNA, the CDR3 is TGTGCCACCTGGACGGTGGGATATTATAAGAAACTCTTT. Residues: CATWTVGYYKKLF. The chain recombines TRGV8 with TRGJ1 or TRGJ2. This CDR3 region has 13 residues. V lost 6 bases to trimming and J lost 4 bases; unmatched junction nucleotides: 9. Germline CDR1 is VENAVY and CDR2 is YDSYNSRV.

J is TRGJP1 and V is TRGV10. TRGV10 is filed as an ORF, its function uncertain. The V segment lost 8 bases and the J segment 0 bases; nucleotides outside the gene matches: 1. CDR3 length: 13 residues. The chain's CDR3 is CAAWDTTGWFKIF. CDR3 in DNA: TGTGCTGCGTGGGATACCACTGGTTGGTTCAAGATATTT.

J is TRGJ1 or TRGJ2 and V is TRGV3. The CDR3 loop spans 13 amino acids. V lost 4 bases to trimming and J lost 5 bases; unmatched junction nucleotides: 8. Germline CDR1 reads VTNTFY; CDR2 reads YDVSTARD (reference sequence). The CDR3 DNA follows: TGTGCCACCTGGGAGGTAATTGATTATAAGAAACTCTTT. It specifies CATWEVIDYKKLF.

The rearrangement uses TRGV2 and TRGJ1 or TRGJ2. CDR3 size: 14 residues. V shed 3 bases and J 9 bases; nucleotides not matched to a gene: 14. Germline V gene sequence: CDR1 EGSNGY, CDR2 YDSYNSKV. The CDR3 DNA sequence: TGTGCCACCTGGGACTGTTTCTTAAGGGGTAAGAAACTCTTT. This sequence encodes CATWDCFLRGKKLF.

This clone has only one observation. The DNA of the CDR3 is TGTGCCACCGTGGGACCGAGGTATAAGAAACTCTTT. The encoded protein is CATVGPRYKKLF. The chain joins TRGV4 to TRGJ1 or TRGJ2. V gave up 9 bases and J gave up 7 bases; unmatched junction bases: 12. CDR3 length: 12 amino acids. CDR1 EGSTGY and CDR2 YDSYTSSV come from the germline V gene.